This T cell receptor beta chain came from a study of blood T cell repertoires in COVID-19. Whole-study context: Samples representing acute and convalescent COVID-19 were sourced from the United States, Italy and Spain. T cells, B-cell-depleted T cells, or PBMCs supplied cDNA or gDNA.

This clone was recorded only once. Profiled with immunoSEQ multiplex PCR; TCRdb holds only in-frame clones, not every one. The sample lists about 480,000 clones, 70% to 90% occurring once. The V end lost 1 base, the J end lost 2 bases, and 17 bases lay between the germline ends. The CDR3 has 17 residues. Germline CDR1 LGHNA, CDR2 YSLEER. V and J are TRBV4-3 and TRBJ1-1, with D tentatively TRBD1 (5 bases). The sample was PBMCs or T cells enriched from blood (not recorded which). The sequence was collected from a woman in her thirties or forties who had recovered from COVID-19. CDR3: CASSQAGVGGPNTEAFF. The CDR3 coding sequence is TGCGCCAGCAGCCAAGCCGGGGTCGGGGGTCCAAACACTGAAGCTTTCTTT.